The 24 T cell receptor beta chains in this list originate from one sample, sequenced in a study of chemoradiotherapy in HPV16-positive cancers. The table came from immunoSEQ multiplex PCR; TCRdb's copy has only in-frame clones and leaves some out. The sample holds 65,000 to 80,000 clones, almost 90% seen once. Sample: blood, taken from a patient who underwent chemoradiotherapy. These receptors came from a human donor with HPV-associated anogenital cancer.

This chain links TRBV11-3 with TRBJ2-7; D unclear. Germline assignment: CDR1 SGHNT and CDR2 YENEEA. V lost 2 bases to trimming and J lost 5 bases, with 10 bases between them. There are 13 residues in the CDR3. CDR3 nucleotide sequence: TGTGCCAGCAGCTTACCAGGTAGCCACGAGCAGTACTTC. Its translation: CASSLPGSHEQYF. Full variable domain (rest looked up from reference TRBV11-3 and TRBJ2-7): EAGVVQSPRYKIIEKKQPVAFWCNPISGHNTLYWYLQNLGQGPELLIRYENEEAVDDSQLPKDRFSAERLKGVDSTLKIQPAELGDSAVYLCASSLPGSHEQYFGPGTRLTVT.

The rearrangement uses TRBV6-5 and TRBJ1-2; 7 bases line up with TRBD1. Germline V gene lookup returns CDR1 MNHEY and CDR2 SVGAGI. The V segment lost 5 bases and the J segment 4 bases; nucleotides outside the gene matches: 4. The CDR3 is 13 residues long. CDR3 in amino acids: CASSETGVYGYTF. CDR3 DNA: TGTGCCAGCAGTGAAACAGGGGTCTATGGCTACACCTTC.

The CDR3 DNA is TGTGCCAGCAGCCAGACTAGCGGGAGGACTAATGAGCAGTTCTTC. It codes for CASSQTSGRTNEQFF. V usage is TRBV4-2 and J usage is TRBJ2-1; 13 nucleotides align to TRBD2. Unmatched junction bases numbered 3, after V lost 3 bases and J lost 7 bases. The germline V gene encodes CDR1 LGHNA and CDR2 YNFKEQ. This CDR3 contains 15 residues.

The chain recombines TRBV5-1 with TRBJ2-1; 9 bases align to TRBD2. The germline CDR1 and CDR2 sequences are SGHRS and YFSETQ. CDR3 length: 16 amino acids. The junction had 8 bases not matched to a gene; V was cut back by 0 bases and J by 7 bases. CDR3 region: CASSLDGAGGPNEQFF. CDR3 coding DNA: TGCGCCAGCAGCTTGGATGGGGCGGGAGGGCCGAATGAGCAGTTCTTC.

V usage is TRBV10-3 and J usage is TRBJ1-1; no firm D call. In germline, CDR1 is ENHRY, CDR2 SYGVKD. The CDR3 loop spans 14 amino acids. V shed 7 bases and J shed 1 base, with 13 bases lying between them. CDR3 protein: CAITEPYSNTEAFF. For the CDR3, the DNA is TGTGCCATCACAGAACCCTACTCGAACACTGAAGCTTTCTTT.

V usage is TRBV10-3 and J usage is TRBJ2-5; the D is unclear. The CDR3 is 13 residues long. V was pared by 3 bases and J by 1 base, with 6 bases between. CDR1 and CDR2 from the germline V gene are ENHRY and SYGVKD. CDR3 loop: CAISDPIQETQYF. For the CDR3, the DNA is TGTGCCATCAGTGATCCTATCCAAGAGACCCAGTACTTC.

The chain links TRBV27 to TRBJ2-1, with 9 nucleotides matching TRBD2. V shed 2 bases and J 4 bases; nucleotides not matched to a gene: 3. The CDR3 sequence is 15 residues long. The germline gives CDR1 MNHEY, CDR2 SMNVEV (reference sequence). The DNA for the CDR3 is TGTGCCAGCAGTTTAAAAGCGGGGGGATACAATGAGCAGTTCTTC. Translation: CASSLKAGGYNEQFF.

This clone was recorded only once. The chain is built from TRBV9 and TRBJ2-7; possibly TRBD2 for D (6 bases). In germline, CDR1 is SGDLS, CDR2 YYNGEE. The CDR3 covers 15 residues. Trimming stripped 0 bases from V and 1 base from J, with 11 bases between. CDR3: CASSVEGTLSYEQYF. Written as DNA, the CDR3 is TGTGCCAGCAGCGTAGAAGGGACTCTGTCCTACGAGCAGTACTTC.

CDR3 region: CASSLTGGSEETQYF. CDR3 bases: TGCGCCAGCAGCTTAACCGGGGGATCCGAAGAGACCCAGTACTTC. The V gene is TRBV5-1, the J gene TRBJ2-5, with D possibly being TRBD2 (6 bases). Germline lookup yields CDR1 SGHRS and CDR2 YFSETQ. The CDR3 is 15 amino acids. V gave up 2 bases and J gave up 3 bases, with 14 bases separating them.

This chain joins TRBV5-4 and TRBJ1-2; D is unresolved. Germline lookup yields CDR1 SGHNT and CDR2 YYREEE (reference sequence). The CDR3 has 14 residues. With 1 base removed from V and 4 bases from J, the gap between germline ends came to 11 bases. As DNA, the CDR3 is TGTGCCAGCAGCTTGTATGCGGTTGCCTATGGCTACACCTTC. Translated, it gives CASSLYAVAYGYTF.

The chain recombines TRBV5-1 with TRBJ2-7; D is perhaps TRBD1 (6 bases). The germline gives CDR1 SGHRS, CDR2 YFSETQ. There are 13 residues in the CDR3. The V and J ends lost 4 bases and 8 bases respectively, with 16 bases between them. The CDR3 sequence is CASSPTQGTQQYF. DNA for the CDR3: TGCGCCAGCAGCCCTACGCAAGGGACACAGCAGTACTTC.

The chain joins TRBV5-5 to TRBJ2-7; TRBD1 or TRBD2 may be the D gene (6 bases each). With 4 bases removed from V and 5 bases from J, the gap between germline ends came to 16 bases. The CDR3 sequence is 14 residues long. Per germline, CDR1 SGHKS and CDR2 YYEKEE (reference sequence). CDR3 nucleotide sequence: TGTGCCAGCAGCCAAATTACAAGGGGGGACGAGCAGTACTTC. Its protein product is CASSQITRGDEQYF.

This clone ranks as medium-sized (0.01 to 0.1%). J is TRBJ1-1 and V is TRBV27; TRBD1 matches 7 bases. The germline gives CDR1 MNHEY, CDR2 SMNVEV (reference sequence). CDR3 length: 14 residues. V lost 1 base, J lost 4 bases, and 3 bases stayed unmatched. The CDR3 sequence is CASSLFRGGTEAFF. CDR3 bases: TGTGCCAGCAGTTTATTCAGGGGGGGCACTGAAGCTTTCTTT.

Details on this clone: Other DNA sequences in this specimen translate into the identical CDR3. The CDR3 DNA sequence: TGCGCCAGCAGCATGACAGGGGACACTGAAGCTTTCTTT. This codes for CASSMTGDTEAFF. The chain uses TRBV5-1 and TRBJ1-1; 8 nucleotides agree with TRBD1. This CDR3 is built from 13 residues. V was pared by 4 bases and J by 3 bases, with 2 bases of the junction left unmatched. Germline V gene lookup returns CDR1 SGHRS and CDR2 YFSETQ.

The V gene is TRBV19, the J gene TRBJ2-7; perhaps TRBD2 as D (6 bases). The CDR3 runs to 17 residues. CDR1 and CDR2 from the germline V gene are LNHDA and SQIVND (reference sequence). V lost 6 bases and J lost 3, with 24 bases in between. The CDR3 coding sequence is TGTGCCAGTAGCCCCTTTCTCCCGGCCAGGGAGGACTACGAGCAGTACTTC. Amino acid sequence: CASSPFLPAREDYEQYF.

The V gene is TRBV5-1, the J gene TRBJ2-5; D gene unclear. The V gene lost 2 bases and the J gene lost 5 bases, with 13 bases spanning the gap. This CDR3 contains 14 residues. Per the germline V gene, CDR1 is SGHRS and CDR2 is YFSETQ. The CDR3: CASSFPTPGETQYF. The DNA of the CDR3 is TGCGCCAGCAGCTTTCCCACACCCGGGGAGACCCAGTACTTC.

The J gene is TRBJ2-3, the V gene TRBV29-1; no clear D. The V end lost 4 bases, the J end lost 2 bases, and 7 bases lay between the germline ends. Germline CDR1 and CDR2: SQVTM and ANQGSEA. CDR3 length equals 12 residues. Here the CDR3 DNA reads TGCAGCGTTGGGACGATCACAGATACGCAGTATTTT. Translating gives CSVGTITDTQYF.

The chain combines TRBV9 with TRBJ1-1; D unresolved. This CDR3 contains 14 residues. Germline values: CDR1 SGDLS, CDR2 YYNGEE. V was pared by 0 bases and J by 0 bases, with 6 bases between. The CDR3 loop is CASSVAAMNTEAFF. The CDR3 bases are TGTGCCAGCAGCGTAGCAGCCATGAACACTGAAGCTTTCTTT.

This chain links TRBV6-1 with TRBJ1-1; 7 nucleotides align to TRBD1. CDR3 size: 14 residues. Germline V gene data show CDR1 as MNHNS and CDR2 as SASEGT. V lost 6 bases and J lost 1; bases outside the gene matches: 5. CDR3 sequence reads: CASRPRDRNTEAFF. CDR3 coding DNA: TGTGCCAGCAGACCCCGGGACAGGAACACTGAAGCTTTCTTT.

The chain carries TRBV27 and TRBJ2-2, with D perhaps matching TRBD1 (7 bases). The CDR3 covers 15 residues. V shed 6 bases and J shed 6 bases, with 17 bases lying between them. Germline CDR1 reads MNHEY; CDR2 reads SMNVEV (reference sequence). CDR3 protein: CASRTDRRGPGELFF. The CDR3 DNA follows: TGTGCCAGCAGAACCGACAGGAGGGGGCCCGGGGAGCTGTTTTTT.

The genes are TRBV10-3 and TRBJ1-5, with 8 bases matching TRBD1. In germline, CDR1 is ENHRY, CDR2 SYGVKD. Trimming cost V 10 bases and J 2 bases; bases outside gene matches: 7. This CDR3 comprises 14 residues. CDR3 DNA sequence: TGTGCCAGTCAGGGGGCGGGGGGCAATCAGCCCCAGCATTTT. Its protein product is CASQGAGGNQPQHF.

The rearrangement links TRBV10-1 to TRBJ2-3, with 10 bases aligning to TRBD2. J was trimmed by 2 bases and V by 2 bases; bases with no gene match: 1. There are 15 residues in the CDR3. Germline V gene sequence: CDR1 WNHNN, CDR2 SYGVQD (reference sequence). CDR3 DNA sequence: TGCGCCAGCAGTGAGACTAGCGGGAACACAGATACGCAGTATTTT. Protein sequence: CASSETSGNTDTQYF.

The V gene is TRBV11-2, the J gene TRBJ2-3; 8 bases align to TRBD2. The CDR3 sequence is 12 residues long. Trimming cost V 11 bases and J 3 bases; bases outside gene matches: 4. The V gene's germline CDR1 is SGHAT and CDR2 FQNNGV. This CDR3 reads CAGSGGTDTQYF. DNA for the CDR3: TGTGCCGGAAGCGGGGGAACAGATACGCAGTATTTT.

J is TRBJ1-3 and V is TRBV7-6, with 9 bases matching TRBD1. CDR3 length equals 17 residues. The V and J ends lost 5 bases and 2 bases, in that order; junction bases with no gene match: 10. CDR1 SGHVS and CDR2 FNYEAQ come from the germline V gene. The CDR3 loop is CASSQEAGTGPGNTIYF. DNA for the CDR3: TGTGCCAGCAGCCAAGAAGCCGGGACAGGGCCTGGAAACACCATATATTTT. Using reference TRBV7-6 and TRBJ1-3 for the parts outside the CDR3, the full variable domain is GAGVSQSPRYKVTKRGQDVALRCDPISGHVSLYWYRQALGQGPEFLTYFNYEAQQDKSGLPNDRFSAERPEGSISTLTIQRTEQRDSAMYRCASSQEAGTGPGNTIYFGEGSWLTVV.